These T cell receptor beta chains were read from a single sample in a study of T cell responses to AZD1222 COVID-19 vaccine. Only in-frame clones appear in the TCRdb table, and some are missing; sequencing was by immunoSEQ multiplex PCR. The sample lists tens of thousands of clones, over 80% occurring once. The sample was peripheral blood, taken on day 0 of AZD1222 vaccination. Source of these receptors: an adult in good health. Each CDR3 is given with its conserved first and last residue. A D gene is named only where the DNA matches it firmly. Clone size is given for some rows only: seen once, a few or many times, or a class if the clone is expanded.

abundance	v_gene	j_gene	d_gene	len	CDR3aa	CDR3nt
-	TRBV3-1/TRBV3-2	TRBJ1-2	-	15	CASSQDRGGRYGYTF	TGTGCCAGCAGCCAAGATCGAGGGGGACGCTATGGCTACACCTTC
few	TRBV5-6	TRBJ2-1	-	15	CASSLNGRVVGEQFF	TGTGCCAGCAGCCTCAACGGGAGAGTGGTTGGTGAGCAGTTCTTC
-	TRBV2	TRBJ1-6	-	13	CASSGREDSPLHF	TGTGCCAGCAGTGGTCGGGAGGACTCACCCCTCCACTTT
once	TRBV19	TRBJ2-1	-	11	CAVTVYNEQFF	TGTGCGGTTACGGTCTACAATGAGCAGTTCTTC
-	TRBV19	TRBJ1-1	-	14	CASSWTGGGTEAFF	TGTGCCAGTAGTTGGACCGGGGGTGGGACTGAAGCTTTCTTT
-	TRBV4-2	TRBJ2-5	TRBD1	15	CASSHTNTGGETQYF	TGTGCCAGCAGCCACACGAACACAGGGGGCGAGACCCAGTACTTC
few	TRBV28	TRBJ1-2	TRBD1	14	CASSSGQGVYGYTF	TGTGCCAGCAGTTCAGGACAGGGGGTGTATGGCTACACCTTC
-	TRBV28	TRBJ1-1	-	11	CASSYQGRAFF	TGTGCCAGCAGTTATCAGGGTAGGGCTTTCTTT
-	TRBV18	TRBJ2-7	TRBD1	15	CASSPGTGDIYEQYF	TGTGCCAGCTCCCCCGGGACAGGGGATATATACGAGCAGTACTTC
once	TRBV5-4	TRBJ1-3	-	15	CASSLFGNSGNTIYF	TGTGCCAGCAGCTTGTTCGGAAACTCTGGAAACACCATATATTTT
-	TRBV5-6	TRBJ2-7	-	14	CASSRRGSSYEQYF	TGTGCCAGCAGCAGGAGGGGGAGCTCCTACGAGCAGTACTTC